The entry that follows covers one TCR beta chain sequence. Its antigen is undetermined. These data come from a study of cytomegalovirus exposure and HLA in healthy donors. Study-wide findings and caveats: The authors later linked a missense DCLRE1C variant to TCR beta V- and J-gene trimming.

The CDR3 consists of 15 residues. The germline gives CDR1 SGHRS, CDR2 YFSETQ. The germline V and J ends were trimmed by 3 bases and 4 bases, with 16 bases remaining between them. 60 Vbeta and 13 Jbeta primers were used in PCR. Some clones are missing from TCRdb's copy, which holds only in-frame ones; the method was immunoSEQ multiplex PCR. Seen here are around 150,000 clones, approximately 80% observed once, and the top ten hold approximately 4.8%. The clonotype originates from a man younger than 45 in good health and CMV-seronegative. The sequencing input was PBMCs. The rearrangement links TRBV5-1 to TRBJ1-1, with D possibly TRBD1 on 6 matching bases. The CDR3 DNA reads TGCGCCAGCAGCTGGACCAGGGGATCCGCCACTGAAGCTTTCTTT. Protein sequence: CASSWTRGSATEAFF.